This T cell receptor (beta chain) was sequenced in a study of blood T cells in healthy people across ages. Aged about 6 to 90, donors were systemically healthy Caucasians from Russia. V was clipped by 10 bases and J by 0 bases; unmatched bases: 9. CDR1 is ENHRY and CDR2 is SYGVKD in the germline V gene. CDR3 size: 17 residues. In the case of this clonotype: What it binds is not known.

A second PCR, run for roughly 6 to 11 cycles, used a sample-barcoded 5' primer plus a J-beta primer mix. Each of the cDNA molecules was tagged by a template-switch adaptor with 12 random nucleotides. TCRdb ran MiXCR on the 5' RACE reads and lists one entry per CDR3 protein. The top ten clones hold 20% to 25% of a sample with some 550,000 distinct CDR3 sequences, around 48% of them seen once. Study-wide points: Both higher diversity and more naive CD4+ cells marked long-lived donors when set against aged donors.

The gene calls are TRBV10-3 and TRBJ2-5, with 15 positions matching TRBD2. Sequencing used blood. This receptor was obtained from an elderly man in good health. DNA of the CDR3: TGTGCCACCGCTCCGGGACTAGCGGGGGGCAACCAAGAGACCCAGTACTTC. The encoded protein is CATAPGLAGGNQETQYF.